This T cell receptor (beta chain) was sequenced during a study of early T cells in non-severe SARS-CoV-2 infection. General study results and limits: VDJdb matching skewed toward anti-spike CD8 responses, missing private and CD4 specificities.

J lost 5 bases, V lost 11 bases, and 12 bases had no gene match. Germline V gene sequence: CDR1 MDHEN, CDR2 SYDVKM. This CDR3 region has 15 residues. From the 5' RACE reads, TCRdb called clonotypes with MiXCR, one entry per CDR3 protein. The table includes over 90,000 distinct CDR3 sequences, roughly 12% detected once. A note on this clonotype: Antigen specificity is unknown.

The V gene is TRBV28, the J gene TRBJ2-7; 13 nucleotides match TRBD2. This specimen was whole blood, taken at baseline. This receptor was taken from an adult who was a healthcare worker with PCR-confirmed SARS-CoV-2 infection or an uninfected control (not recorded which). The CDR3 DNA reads TGTGCCGCCGCGTGGACTAGCGGGAGCAAGAACGAGCAGTACTTC. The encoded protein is CAAAWTSGSKNEQYF.